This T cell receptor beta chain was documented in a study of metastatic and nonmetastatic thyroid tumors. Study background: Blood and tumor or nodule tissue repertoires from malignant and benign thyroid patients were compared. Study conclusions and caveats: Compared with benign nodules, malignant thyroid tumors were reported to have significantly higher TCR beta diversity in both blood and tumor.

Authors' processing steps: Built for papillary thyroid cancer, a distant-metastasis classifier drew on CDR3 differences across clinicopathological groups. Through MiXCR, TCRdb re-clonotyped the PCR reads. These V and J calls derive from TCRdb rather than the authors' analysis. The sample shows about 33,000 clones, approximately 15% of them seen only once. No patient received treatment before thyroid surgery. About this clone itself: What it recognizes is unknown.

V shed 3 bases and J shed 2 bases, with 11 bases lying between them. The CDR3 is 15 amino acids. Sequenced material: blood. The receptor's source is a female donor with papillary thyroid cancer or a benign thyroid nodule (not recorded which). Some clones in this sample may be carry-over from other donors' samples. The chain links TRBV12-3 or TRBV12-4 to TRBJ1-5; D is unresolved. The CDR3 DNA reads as TGTGCCAGCAGTTTGGAAGGTGGGGGCAATCAGCCCCAGCATTTT. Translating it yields CASSLEGGGNQPQHF.